The rows below give T cell receptor beta chains drawn from one sample of a study of PD-L1 blockade in urothelial cancer. This table comes from immunoSEQ multiplex PCR, and its TCRdb copy is limited to in-frame clones, with some not included. The table includes tens of thousands of clones, roughly four fifths detected once. This material consisted of PBMCs, taken around atezolizumab (anti-PD-L1) treatment. These receptors came from a man between 65 and 85 years old with urothelial cancer. Each CDR3 is given with its conserved first and last residue. The D gene is left open where the match is weak. Part of the rows lack a size; the others show once, few, many or a class for expanded clones.

V gene	D gene	J gene	clone size	CDR3 DNA	CDR3 protein
TRBV5-6	TRBD2	TRBJ2-7	.	TGTGCCAGCAGCCCGGGACTAGCGGGAGGTGTCCCCGAGCAGTACTTC	CASSPGLAGGVPEQYF
TRBV5-1	.	TRBJ2-5	.	TGCGCCAGCAGCCCAGGGAACCAAGAGACCCAGTACTTC	CASSPGNQETQYF
TRBV6-6	TRBD1	TRBJ1-1	.	TGTGCCAGCAGTCGGACAGGGGGCACTGAAGCTTTCTTT	CASSRTGGTEAFF
TRBV28	TRBD1	TRBJ2-2	.	TGTGCCAGCAGTTTTGGACAGGGGAACACCGGGGAGCTGTTTTTT	CASSFGQGNTGELFF
TRBV5-1	.	TRBJ1-4	.	TGCGCCAGCAGCTTGGAGCGAGGGAATGAAAAACTGTTTTTT	CASSLERGNEKLFF
TRBV5-5	TRBD1	TRBJ1-2	.	TGTGCCAGCGGGGTGACAGGGGAGCTCTTTGGCTACACCTTC	CASGVTGELFGYTF
TRBV10-2	.	TRBJ1-2	.	TGCGCCAGCAGTACGACAAATAACTATGGCTACACCTTC	CASSTTNNYGYTF
TRBV27	.	TRBJ1-5	few	TGTGCCAGCAGTCCCGTGGGACTGGACAATCAGCCCCAGCATTTT	CASSPVGLDNQPQHF
TRBV4-1	TRBD1	TRBJ2-1	.	TGCGCCAGCAGCCAAGGGACAGGCAATGAGCAGTTCTTC	CASSQGTGNEQFF
TRBV15	TRBD1	TRBJ1-5	.	TGTGCCACCAGCAGGGCAGGGGGAGAGCCCCAGCATTTT	CATSRAGGEPQHF
TRBV7-9	TRBD1	TRBJ2-4	.	TGTGCCAGCAGCTTAGCGGGGACAGGCTCACGAGCCAAAAACATTCAGTACTTC	CASSLAGTGSRAKNIQYF
TRBV2	.	TRBJ2-7	.	TGTGCCAGCAGTGTGGGACAATCGACGGTCGAGCAGTACTTC	CASSVGQSTVEQYF
TRBV5-1	.	TRBJ2-3	.	TGCGCCAGCAGCTACCGACAGACCACCACAGATACGCAGTATTTT	CASSYRQTTTDTQYF
TRBV2	.	TRBJ2-3	.	TGTGCCGGACTATTAGATACGCAGTATTTT	CAGLLDTQYF
TRBV4-1	TRBD1	TRBJ1-2	few	TGCGCCAGCAGCCAAGGTTCGGGGGACAGGGATGGGTATGGCTACACCTTC	CASSQGSGDRDGYGYTF
TRBV6-6	.	TRBJ1-1	.	TGTGCCAGCACCTTTTCGGGCACTGAAGCTTTCTTT	CASTFSGTEAFF
TRBV5-6	.	TRBJ2-1	many	TGTGCCAGCAGCTTGGGAGGGGGATCCTACAATGAGCAGTTCTTC	CASSLGGGSYNEQFF
TRBV7-2	TRBD2	TRBJ2-1	.	TGTGCCAGCAGCCTAGCGGGAGTGTCCTACAATGAGCAGTTCTTC	CASSLAGVSYNEQFF
TRBV4-1	.	TRBJ1-1	.	TGCGCCAGCAGCCAAAGGGGGGGGATGAACACTGAAGCTTTCTTT	CASSQRGGMNTEAFF
TRBV9	TRBD1	TRBJ1-3	.	TGTGCCAGCAGCAGGGAGGCAATGGGACAGGGATATTTT	CASSREAMGQGYF
TRBV5-4	.	TRBJ1-2	.	TGTGCCAGCAGCTCTCAAGCCATGAACTATGGCTACACCTTC	CASSSQAMNYGYTF
TRBV13	TRBD2	TRBJ2-7	.	TGTGCCAGCAGGGCCGGGACTAGCCCCTACGAGCAGTACTTC	CASRAGTSPYEQYF
TRBV28	.	TRBJ1-2	.	TGTGCCAGCAGTTTAGACAGTCCCCCGTACACCTTC	CASSLDSPPYTF
TRBV27	TRBD1	TRBJ1-1	.	TGTGCCAGCCAGGGGGCCGGTTTGAACACTGAAGCTTTCTTT	CASQGAGLNTEAFF
TRBV4-3	.	TRBJ2-5	.	TGCGCCAGCAGCCTCACTCGGGAAGAGACCCAGTACTTC	CASSLTREETQYF
TRBV9	.	TRBJ1-4	.	TGTGCCAGCAGCCCCGGGGAGACAACTAATGAAAAACTGTTTTTT	CASSPGETTNEKLFF
TRBV28	TRBD1	TRBJ2-5	.	TGTGCCAGCAGTTTATGGATCGGGCAGGGGGCGGAGACCCAGTACTTC	CASSLWIGQGAETQYF
TRBV27	.	TRBJ2-5	few	TGTGCCAGCAGTCCCGGAGGGTGGGAGACCCAGTACTTC	CASSPGGWETQYF
TRBV7-9	TRBD2	TRBJ2-7	.	TGTGCCAGCAGCTTAGGGCTTAGCGGGAGCTACGAGCAGTACTTC	CASSLGLSGSYEQYF
TRBV11-3	TRBD2	TRBJ2-3	.	TGTGCCAGCAGCCACGGACTAGCGGGGACGCAGTATTTT	CASSHGLAGTQYF
TRBV7-2	.	TRBJ1-3	.	TGTGCCAGCAGCTTAGTAGCGGGCTCTGGAAACACCATATATTTT	CASSLVAGSGNTIYF
TRBV9	TRBD1	TRBJ1-5	.	TGTGCCAGCAGCAATGGACAGGGGGCCTCTCAGCCCCAGCATTTT	CASSNGQGASQPQHF
TRBV4-3	TRBD2	TRBJ2-1	once	TGCGCCAGCAGCCAAGATCCTAGCGGGAGGACAGGGTTCAATGAGCAGTTCTTC	CASSQDPSGRTGFNEQFF
TRBV10-3	TRBD2	TRBJ2-3	.	TGTGCCATCAGTGAGATAGCGCGGGAGAACACAGATACGCAGTATTTT	CAISEIARENTDTQYF
TRBV28	.	TRBJ2-1	.	TGTGCCAGCATGGCCCTAGGAGAGGAGTCCTACAATGAGCAGTTCTTC	CASMALGEESYNEQFF
TRBV2	TRBD1	TRBJ2-2	.	TGTGCCAGCAGTGAAAAGGGGGCGTTCACCGGGGAGCTGTTTTTT	CASSEKGAFTGELFF
TRBV11-3	TRBD2	TRBJ2-1	few	TGTGCCAGCGCGGGAGGGAACTCCTACAATGAGCAGTTCTTC	CASAGGNSYNEQFF
TRBV7-3	.	TRBJ2-3	.	TGTGCCAGCAGCTTAACTAGCGGAGATACGCAGTATTTT	CASSLTSGDTQYF
TRBV19	TRBD2	TRBJ2-1	.	TGTGCCAGTAGTATACCCTTGAGCGGGGCCGAGCAGTTCTTC	CASSIPLSGAEQFF
TRBV6-1	.	TRBJ2-5	.	TGTGCCAGCAGTGAAGTAAGATCAGCGGAGCAAGAGACCCAGTACTTC	CASSEVRSAEQETQYF
TRBV5-1	.	TRBJ1-5	.	TGCGCCAGCAGCCCGGGGGTCCAGGGCGGCAATCAGCCCCAGCATTTT	CASSPGVQGGNQPQHF
TRBV6-1	.	TRBJ2-2	.	TGTGCCAGCCCCCGGGGGCAGGGGGTCACCGGGGAGCTGTTTTTT	CASPRGQGVTGELFF
TRBV19	.	TRBJ1-2	.	TGTGCCGCGACTTCCGTATCTCACTATGGCTACACCTTC	CAATSVSHYGYTF
TRBV9	.	TRBJ2-5	.	TGTGCCAGCAGCGTAGTCGGGTCCCAAGAAACCCAGTACTTC	CASSVVGSQETQYF
TRBV5-4	.	TRBJ2-1	.	TGTGCCAGCAGCTTGGCCAAGGGTCAGGAGGATGAGCAGTTCTTC	CASSLAKGQEDEQFF
TRBV7-8	.	TRBJ2-5	.	TGTGCCAGCAGCTTAGCTTTATCGGGTCAACTTAAGGAGACCCAGTACTTC	CASSLALSGQLKETQYF